The source of this T cell receptor beta chain is a study of T cell repertoires in cytomegalovirus infection. The CDR3 runs to 16 residues. Germline V gives CDR1 SNHLY, CDR2 FYNNEI. Trimming removed 1 base from V and 3 bases from J, with 13 bases in between. This clonotype occurred many times. TCRdb itself ran the reads through MiXCR, one entry per CDR3 protein. The profile shows around 130,000 distinct CDR3 sequences, 8.8% of them singletons. Sequenced material: PBMCs. This clonotype was sampled from a human donor in good health (CMV status not recorded). Some clones in this sample may be carry-over from other donors' samples. The genes are TRBV2 and TRBJ1-5; no clear D. CDR3 sequence: CASSEEEARFNQPQHF. The CDR3 DNA reads as TGTGCCAGCAGTGAAGAGGAGGCACGCTTCAATCAGCCCCAGCATTTT.